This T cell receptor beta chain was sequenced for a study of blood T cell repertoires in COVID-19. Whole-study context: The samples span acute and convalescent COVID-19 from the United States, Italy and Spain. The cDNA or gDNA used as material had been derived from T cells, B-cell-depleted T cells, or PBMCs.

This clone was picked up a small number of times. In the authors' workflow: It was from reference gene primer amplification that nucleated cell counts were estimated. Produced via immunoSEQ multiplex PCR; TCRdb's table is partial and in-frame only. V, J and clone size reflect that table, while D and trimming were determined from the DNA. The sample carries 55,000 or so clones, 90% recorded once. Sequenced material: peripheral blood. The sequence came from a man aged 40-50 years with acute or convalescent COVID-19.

The CDR3 sequence: CSVGEASEKLFF. The CDR3 nucleotides read TGCAGCGTAGGGGAGGCGAGCGAAAAACTGTTTTTT. The J gene is TRBJ1-4, the V gene TRBV29-1, with D perhaps TRBD1 (5 bases). Germline V gene sequence: CDR1 SQVTM, CDR2 ANQGSEA. The V gene lost 6 bases and the J gene lost 8 bases, with 13 bases spanning the gap. The CDR3 loop spans 12 amino acids.